The T cell receptor beta chain described here comes from a study of T cells in Graves' hyperthyroidism and ophthalmopathy. The authors obtained PBMCs from roughly 9.7 ml of fresh peripheral blood. Germline assignment: CDR1 SGHVS and CDR2 FQNEAQ. After removal of 5 bases from V and 2 bases from J, the junction contained 5 bases not matched to a gene. The CDR3 is 15 amino acids. In this sample, this clonotype turned up many times. The TCR beta CDR3 regions underwent amplification using RNA transcripts as the source. The TCR CDR3 was amplified in a first-round RT-PCR using the HTBI primer set. TCRdb ran MiXCR on the multiplex PCR reads and lists one entry per CDR3 protein. Of 300,000 to 450,000 distinct CDR3 sequences listed, 15% to 20% were seen once; the top ten hold about 14%.

The TCR sequence derives from a woman aged 40 to 55 with Graves' ophthalmopathy. The gene calls are TRBV7-8 and TRBJ2-1; 8 nucleotides line up with TRBD2. Sequenced sample: blood. The CDR3 sequence: CASSQTSVTYNEQFF. The CDR3 DNA sequence: TGTGCCAGCAGCCAGACTAGCGTTACCTACAATGAGCAGTTCTTC.